The 9 T cell receptor beta chains below come from one sample, sequenced in a study of blood T cell repertoires in COVID-19. The assay was immunoSEQ multiplex PCR, and TCRdb's table has in-frame clones only and misses some. This table holds about 33,000 clones, 80% to 90% found once. Sequencing was carried out using peripheral blood. Receptor source: a human donor in a cohort sampled during active COVID-19.

The chain combines TRBV6-1 with TRBJ1-5; perhaps TRBD1 as D (5 bases). V gave up 1 base and J gave up 7 bases, with 11 bases separating them. This CDR3 has 14 amino acids. In germline, CDR1 is MNHNS, CDR2 SASEGT. Written as DNA, the CDR3 is TGTGCCAGCAGTGAAGAGGTTCAGGGACAGCCCCAGCATTTT. This codes for CASSEEVQGQPQHF.

The CDR3 spells CASSAQATGANVLTF. CDR3 sequence (DNA): TGTGCCAGCAGTGCACAGGCAACTGGGGCCAACGTCCTGACTTTC. This chain uses TRBV6-4 with TRBJ2-6, with D maybe TRBD1 (5 bases). This CDR3 is built from 15 residues. Trimming left V 4 bases short and J 2 bases short, with 9 bases between. CDR1 and CDR2 (germline): MRHNA, SNTAGT.

CDR3 DNA sequence: TGTGCCAGCAGCGTCCGTGGGGACAGAATTGCCACTGAAGCTTTCTTT. Its protein is CASSVRGDRIATEAFF. The J gene is TRBJ1-1, the V gene TRBV9, with 7 bases fitting TRBD1. The V gene end was trimmed by 2 bases and the J gene end by 4 bases; junction bases not matched to a gene: 11. The germline V gene has CDR1 SGDLS and CDR2 YYNGEE. There are 16 residues in the CDR3.

This chain connects TRBV19 to TRBJ2-6; 7 nucleotides agree with TRBD2. CDR3 length: 18 residues. Germline V lookup: CDR1 LNHDA, CDR2 SQIVND (reference sequence). V gave up 5 bases and J gave up 0 bases; unmatched junction bases: 10. The CDR3 protein is CASSVRDYMTSGANVLTF. The CDR3 region has the DNA TGTGCCAGTAGTGTCAGGGACTATATGACCTCTGGGGCCAACGTCCTGACTTTC.

The chain joins TRBV18 to TRBJ2-7; a weak D match, TRBD2 (5 bases). The CDR3 totals 14 residues. The germline V gene has CDR1 KGHSH and CDR2 LQKENI. V gave up 2 bases and J gave up 3 bases, with 11 bases separating them. The CDR3 protein is CASSPRTGDYEQYF. In nucleotides, the CDR3 is TGTGCCAGCTCACCAAGGACCGGGGACTACGAGCAGTACTTC.

This clone was counted a single time. The chain links TRBV19 to TRBJ2-7; 7 bases map to TRBD1. Looked up from germline, CDR1 is LNHDA and CDR2 is SQIVND (reference sequence). V shed 5 bases and J 3 bases; nucleotides not matched to a gene: 10. This CDR3 is 15 amino acids long. The CDR3, as DNA: TGTGCCAGTAGTGATGGAGGACAGGACCTCTACGAGCAGTACTTC. This codes for CASSDGGQDLYEQYF.

This chain uses TRBV28 with TRBJ1-5; the match to TRBD1 covers 7 bases. This CDR3 spans 17 amino acids. Germline CDR1 is MDHEN and CDR2 is SYDVKM. The V segment lost 4 bases and the J segment 0 bases; nucleotides outside the gene matches: 9. CDR3 sequence reads: CASSSYRQGYSNQPQHF. The CDR3 DNA reads TGTGCCAGCAGTTCTTATCGACAGGGATATAGCAATCAGCCCCAGCATTTT.

The chain recombines TRBV19 with TRBJ1-5; 7 bases are a match to TRBD1. V lost 6 bases to trimming and J lost 7 bases; unmatched junction nucleotides: 3. This CDR3 has 12 residues. CDR1 is LNHDA and CDR2 is SQIVND in the germline V gene (reference sequence). The CDR3, as DNA: TGTGCCAGTAGCTGGACAGGACAGCCCCAGCATTTT. Encoded protein: CASSWTGQPQHF.

V gene TRBV3-1 (or the pseudogene TRBV3-2) combines with J gene TRBJ2-5; D not certain. Germline values: CDR1 LGHDT, CDR2 YNNKEL (reference sequence). The CDR3 length is 12 residues. The germline V and J ends were trimmed by 2 bases and 4 bases, with 5 bases remaining between them. This chain's CDR3 is CASSQSLETQYF. Written as DNA, the CDR3 is TGTGCCAGCAGCCAAAGCCTAGAGACCCAGTACTTC.